This TCR beta chain appears in the sequencing data of a study of blood T cell repertoires in COVID-19. Study background: Specimens from acute and convalescent COVID-19 originated in the United States, Italy and Spain. Sources were T cells, B-cell-depleted T cells, or PBMCs; the material itself was cDNA or gDNA.

The germline V gene has CDR1 MGHRA and CDR2 YSYEKL. CDR3 length: 15 amino acids. Trimming shortened V by 6 bases and J by 6 bases, and 20 bases separated the two germline ends. Sequencing used immunoSEQ multiplex PCR; TCRdb keeps in-frame clones, though not all of them. The sample comprises around 100,000 clones, 85% to 95% of which are singletons, and approximately 5.4% rests with the top ten. The specimen was peripheral blood. The chain has TRBV4-1 and TRBJ1-1, with D perhaps matching TRBD1 (5 bases). This receptor was identified in a man in his fifties with active COVID-19. The CDR3 sequence is CASRSSSLRGAEAFF. CDR3 nucleotide sequence: TGCGCCAGCAGGTCCTCCTCACTCCGGGGGGCTGAAGCTTTCTTT.